Sequencing of this T cell receptor (beta chain) was carried out in a study of blood T cells in healthy people across ages. General study results and limits: Among T cells, TCR beta diversity per million cells dropped roughly linearly as age rose.

PCR was performed a second time for about 7 to 12 cycles using a sample-barcoded 5' primer and a J-beta primer mix. Template switching added a 12-random-nucleotide identifier to every cDNA molecule. TCRdb used MiXCR to reprocess the 5' RACE reads, holding one entry per CDR3 protein. The sample has around 780,000 distinct CDR3 sequences, roughly 56% seen once. The CDR3 length is 16 residues. V shed 2 bases and J 5 bases; nucleotides not matched to a gene: 9. Researchers collected roughly 10 milliliters of peripheral blood from every single donor. Each sample yielded at least 6 million isolated PBMCs. As for this clonotype: What it recognizes is unknown.

The J gene is TRBJ2-5, the V gene TRBV12-3 or TRBV12-4; 9 bases align to TRBD1. The sample was blood. The sequence was collected from a man aged 40-55 years in good health. As DNA, the CDR3 is TGTGCCAGCAGTTTAATAAACAGGGGGCGCGGGGAGACCCAGTACTTC. This codes for CASSLINRGRGETQYF.